The 14 T cell receptor beta chains given below trace back to one sample, sequenced in a study of blood T cell repertoires in COVID-19. Clones were sequenced by immunoSEQ multiplex PCR, and TCRdb holds only the in-frame ones, with some missing. The profile shows 150,000 to 200,000 clones, almost 80% of them singletons. Sequenced input: peripheral blood. The receptors derive from a man in his fifties or sixties with active or convalescent COVID-19.

V is TRBV11-2 and J is TRBJ1-3; D remains unclear. The V gene lost 5 bases and the J gene lost 3 bases, with 5 bases spanning the gap. Germline CDR1 SGHAT, CDR2 FQNNGV. This CDR3 region has 12 residues. This chain's CDR3 is CASSPYGNTIYF. Here the CDR3 DNA reads TGTGCCAGCAGCCCTTATGGAAACACCATATATTTT.

The chain combines TRBV2 with TRBJ2-7; 10 bases agree with TRBD1. V shed 2 bases, J shed 2 bases, and the junction held 3 bases outside the gene matches. The V gene's germline CDR1 is SNHLY and CDR2 FYNNEI. The CDR3 is made up of 15 amino acids. The CDR3 loop reads CASSELGQGAYEQYF. The CDR3 DNA sequence: TGTGCCAGCAGTGAATTAGGACAGGGGGCCTACGAGCAGTACTTC.

Of note for this clone: The junction shows a germline mismatch at one end, possibly a read error. V is TRBV28 and J is TRBJ2-7; TRBD1 matches at 7 bases. This CDR3 comprises 12 residues. Per the germline V gene, CDR1 is MDHEN and CDR2 is SYDVKM. The CDR3 nucleotides read TGTGCCAGCAACTCAAGGGACAGCGGTCAAAACTTC. It specifies CASNSRDSGQNF.

The rearrangement uses TRBV28 and TRBJ1-1; 7 positions match TRBD1. V was pared by 2 bases and J by 8 bases, with 8 bases of the junction left unmatched. Germline values: CDR1 MDHEN, CDR2 SYDVKM. CDR3 length: 14 amino acids. DNA for the CDR3: TGTGCCAGCAGTTTACAGGCGGACAGGAGAGAAGCTTTCTTT. Encoded protein: CASSLQADRREAFF.

Written as DNA, the CDR3 is TGTGCCAGCAGCTTAGGAGACAGGGCCTCTCGGGAGCAGTACTTC. Its translation: CASSLGDRASREQYF. The chain employs TRBV5-4 and TRBJ2-7; 7 nucleotides agree with TRBD1. CDR3 size: 15 residues. The germline CDR1 and CDR2 sequences are SGHNT and YYREEE (reference sequence). V shed 2 bases, J shed 7 bases, and the junction held 12 bases outside the gene matches. Drawing the rest from reference TRBV5-4 and TRBJ2-7, the complete variable domain is ETGVTQSPTHLIKTRGQQVTLRCSSQSGHNTVSWYQQALGQGPQFIFQYYREEENGRGNFPPRFSGLQFPNYSSELNVNALELDDSALYLCASSLGDRASREQYFGPGTRLTVT.

The V gene is TRBV4-3, the J gene TRBJ1-6; 9 nucleotides match TRBD1. CDR1 and CDR2 (germline): LGHNA, YSLEER. This CDR3 comprises 17 residues. J lost 9 bases, V lost 0 bases, and 9 bases had no gene match. This CDR3 is CASSQDRGTGTGSPLHF. Here the CDR3 DNA reads TGCGCCAGCAGCCAAGATCGAGGGACAGGGACGGGTTCACCCCTCCACTTT.

This rearrangement joins TRBV13 to TRBJ2-6; D unclear. Trimming left V 2 bases short and J 0 bases short, with 5 bases between. CDR3 length: 15 amino acids. Germline CDR1 is PRHDT and CDR2 is FYEKMQ (reference sequence). CDR3 nucleotide sequence: TGTGCCAGCAGCTTAATCCTCTCTGGGGCCAACGTCCTGACTTTC. This codes for CASSLILSGANVLTF.

The genes are TRBV5-6 and TRBJ2-7, with TRBD2 matching over 8 bases. From germline, CDR1 is SGHDT and CDR2 YYEEEE. V trimming: 2 bases; J trimming: 1 base; junction bases outside the gene matches: 11. The CDR3 is 17 amino acids. CDR3 residues: CASSFDRGGTQSYEQYF. The CDR3 coding sequence is TGTGCCAGCAGCTTTGATCGGGGGGGCACCCAATCCTACGAGCAGTACTTC.

V usage is TRBV6-5 and J usage is TRBJ1-3; D unclear. Germline CDR1 reads MNHEY; CDR2 reads SVGAGI. Trimming took 8 bases from V and 2 from J, leaving 10 bases between them. This CDR3 contains 13 residues. The CDR3 bases are TGTGCCAGCCCAGGTTTCGCTGGAAACACCATATATTTT. This sequence encodes CASPGFAGNTIYF.

V usage is TRBV4-3 and J usage is TRBJ2-4; the match to TRBD1 covers 10 bases. This CDR3 contains 15 residues. The J segment lost 6 bases and the V segment lost 1 base, leaving 3 bases of the junction unmatched. Germline lookup yields CDR1 LGHNA and CDR2 YSLEER. CDR3 protein: CASSQAGQGVNIQYF. The CDR3, as DNA: TGCGCCAGCAGCCAAGCTGGACAGGGGGTAAACATTCAGTACTTC.

CDR3 nucleotides: TGCAGTGCTAGTCGACTAGCGGGAGAAGAGGGGGGTGAGCAGTTCTTC. This codes for CSASRLAGEEGGEQFF. The rearrangement uses TRBV20-1 and TRBJ2-1; 12 positions agree with TRBD2. The junction had 12 bases not matched to a gene; V was cut back by 3 bases and J by 9 bases. There are 16 residues in the CDR3. The germline CDR1 and CDR2 sequences are DFQATT and SNEGSKA (reference sequence).

V is TRBV30 and J is TRBJ1-2; the match to TRBD1 covers 7 bases. The V gene end was trimmed by 0 bases and the J gene end by 8 bases; junction bases not matched to a gene: 9. CDR3 length: 14 amino acids. Germline V CDR1 and CDR2: GTSNPN, SVGIG (reference sequence). CDR3 loop: CAWSVQGGRGGYTF. The CDR3 nucleotides read TGTGCCTGGAGTGTACAAGGGGGCCGAGGCGGCTACACCTTC. Looking up the rest from reference TRBV30 and TRBJ1-2 gives the full variable domain: SQTIHQWPATLVQPVGSPLSLECTVEGTSNPNLYWYRQAAGRGLQLLFYSVGIGQISSEVPQNLSASRPQDRQFILSSKKLLLSDSGFYLCAWSVQGGRGGYTFGSGTRLTVV.

The V call is TRBV18, the J call TRBJ2-3; 9 nucleotides line up with TRBD2. Germline CDR1 KGHSH, CDR2 LQKENI. This CDR3 is 16 amino acids long. Losses at the gene ends were 10 bases for V and 2 bases for J; bases not matched to a gene: 13. DNA for the CDR3: TGTGCCATCCAAGGGGTAGCGGGAGAACCCACAGATACGCAGTATTTT. Its protein is CAIQGVAGEPTDTQYF.

The CDR3 region is CASSLAPGTVGEQYF. For the CDR3, the DNA is TGTGCCAGCAGCTTAGCCCCCGGGACAGTAGGCGAGCAGTACTTC. The genes are TRBV7-3 and TRBJ2-7, with 7 bases matching TRBD1. The CDR3 runs to 15 residues. Trimming took 2 bases from V and 6 from J; bases not matched to a gene: 10. The germline CDR1 and CDR2 sequences are SGHTA and FQGTGA. Complete variable domain (other parts from reference TRBV7-3 and TRBJ2-7): GAGVSQTPSNKVTEKGKYVELRCDPISGHTALYWYRQSLGQGPEFLIYFQGTGAADDSGLPNDRFFAVRPEGSVSTLKIQRTERGDSAVYLCASSLAPGTVGEQYFGPGTRLTVT.